These 10 T cell receptor beta chains originate from one sample sequenced in a study of blood T cell repertoires in COVID-19. Clones were sequenced by immunoSEQ multiplex PCR, and TCRdb holds only the in-frame ones, with some missing. The sample records roughly 220,000 clones, roughly four fifths being singletons. What was sequenced was peripheral blood. The receptors stem from a woman aged 60-70 years with acute or convalescent COVID-19.

Note on this clone: The sample carries other DNA sequences with the same CDR3. The chain uses TRBV5-1 and TRBJ1-1; a possible D gene is TRBD1 (5 bases). The V end lost 3 bases, the J end lost 1 base, and 10 bases lay between the germline ends. Per germline, CDR1 SGHRS and CDR2 YFSETQ. This CDR3 region has 14 residues. The CDR3 DNA reads as TGCGCCAGCAGCTCGACGCAGGGGAACACTGAAGCTTTCTTT. As protein: CASSSTQGNTEAFF.

CDR3 region: CASIRDRPPAFF. DNA for the CDR3: TGTGCCAGTATTAGGGACAGGCCCCCAGCTTTCTTT. The chain links TRBV19 to TRBJ1-1, with TRBD1 matching 8 bases. CDR3 size: 12 residues. V trimming: 7 bases; J trimming: 10 bases; junction bases outside the gene matches: 8. Germline V gene data show CDR1 as LNHDA and CDR2 as SQIVND (reference sequence). Full variable domain (rest looked up from reference TRBV19 and TRBJ1-1): DGGITQSPKYLFRKEGQNVTLSCEQNLNHDAMYWYRQDPGQGLRLIYYSQIVNDFQKGDIAEGYSVSREKKESFPLTVTSAQKNPTAFYLCASIRDRPPAFFGQGTRLTVV.

The J gene is TRBJ2-1, the V gene TRBV7-6; 15 bases agree with TRBD2. This CDR3 region has 19 residues. V trimming: 4 bases; J trimming: 1 base; junction bases outside the gene matches: 8. Germline loops: CDR1 SGHVS, CDR2 FNYEAQ. CDR3 amino acids: CASSSGTSGGPLSYNEQFF. CDR3 DNA: TGTGCCAGCAGCTCAGGGACTAGCGGGGGGCCTCTGTCCTACAATGAGCAGTTCTTC.

The chain has TRBV30 and TRBJ1-5; TRBD1 might be the D (5 bases). V lost 5 bases to trimming and J lost 2 bases, with 10 bases between them. The CDR3 is 13 residues long. Germline V gene sequence: CDR1 GTSNPN, CDR2 SVGIG (reference sequence). This CDR3 reads CAWGGRGNQPQHF. The CDR3 nucleotides read TGTGCCTGGGGGGGGAGGGGCAATCAGCCCCAGCATTTT.

J is TRBJ2-1 and V is TRBV18, with D unresolved. The length of the CDR3 is 13 residues. Trimming took off 1 base at V and 6 bases at J, with 7 bases between the two ends. Germline loops: CDR1 KGHSH, CDR2 LQKENI. DNA of the CDR3: TGTGCCAGCTCACCACGGCGGTCCAATGAGCAGTTCTTC. Amino acids: CASSPRRSNEQFF.

The rearrangement joins TRBV27 to TRBJ1-2; D might be TRBD1 (5 bases). Trimming removed 6 bases at V and 3 bases at J, with 8 bases between. The CDR3 contains 12 residues. Germline loops: CDR1 MNHEY, CDR2 SMNVEV (reference sequence). CDR3 sequence reads: CASRKGDYGYTF. The CDR3 nucleotides read TGTGCCAGCAGAAAAGGGGACTATGGCTACACCTTC.

This clone has just one count. The genes are TRBV21-1 and TRBJ1-2; whether TRBD1, the table's D call, matches the DNA was not checked. TRBV21-1 is shown as a pseudogene. The CDR3 covers 15 residues. The CDR3, as DNA: TGTGCCAGCAGGCAACAAGGACACATAAACTATGGCTACACCTTC. Protein: CASRQQGHINYGYTF.

J is TRBJ1-1 and V is TRBV7-8; TRBD1 agrees at 8 bases. Germline loops: CDR1 SGHVS, CDR2 FQNEAQ. CDR3 length: 13 residues. Trimming cost V 5 bases and J 5 bases; bases outside gene matches: 4. The CDR3 region is CASSHRGGTEAFF. The CDR3 DNA reads TGTGCCAGCAGCCACAGGGGGGGGACTGAAGCTTTCTTT.

V usage is TRBV19 and J usage is TRBJ1-5; D remains ambiguous. This CDR3 has 14 amino acids. V was pared by 5 bases and J by 3 bases, with 11 bases between. Germline-derived CDR1 and CDR2 are LNHDA and SQIVND (reference sequence). The CDR3 nucleotides read TGTGCCAGTAGTTGGCGTGAGGACAATCAGCCCCAGCATTTT. Translating gives CASSWREDNQPQHF.

The J gene is TRBJ1-4, the V gene TRBV15; no clear D gene. This CDR3 has 15 residues. Deletions cut 0 bases from V and 3 bases from J, with 8 bases between. Germline values: CDR1 LNHNV, CDR2 YYDKDF (reference sequence). CDR3 region: CATSRDNQANEKLFF. The DNA for the CDR3 is TGTGCCACCAGCAGAGATAATCAGGCTAATGAAAAACTGTTTTTT.